The clone carrying this T cell receptor (beta chain) was observed a handful of times. A single base separates this from a much larger clone, so it may be a read error. Looked up from germline, CDR1 is SGHNT and CDR2 is YYREEE (reference sequence). The CDR3 loop spans 15 amino acids. A J-beta primer mix and a sample-barcoded 5' primer were used in a second PCR of roughly 6 to 12 cycles. A template-switch adaptor containing 12 random nucleotides labeled each cDNA molecule. Every individual sample yielded 2.5 million or more paired-end reads (each containing CDR3). TCRdb re-derived calls from the 5' RACE reads in MiXCR, one entry per CDR3 protein. The profile covers about 590,000 distinct CDR3 sequences, with about 30% appearing a single time and about a sixth taken by the ten largest. This sample was taken from a study of blood T cells in healthy people across ages.

J is TRBJ2-3 and V is TRBV5-4; possible D gene TRBD1, 7 bases. This sequence originates from a woman older than 75 in good health. What was sequenced was blood. This CDR3 is CTSSLKRQGGDTQYF. Here the CDR3 DNA reads TGTACCAGCAGCTTGAAACGACAGGGAGGAGATACGCAGTATTTT.